The present T cell receptor beta chain was sequenced within a study of beta chain features in type 1 diabetes. Study context: Taken together, all samples contributed fewer than 110 million examined sorted cells.

Since all of the isolated RNA was reverse transcribed, expressed TCRB transcripts were what got sequenced. Clones were sequenced by immunoSEQ multiplex PCR, and TCRdb holds only the in-frame ones, with some missing. There are 350,000 or so clones in the sample; around 20% occur only once, and 0.035% to 0.05% lies in the top ten. Every participating donor gave one draw, a heparinised blood sample averaging roughly 100 mL. Sorting of CD4+ naive, central memory, regulatory and stem cell-like memory cells was performed via CD45RO/CCR7/CD25/CD127/CD95/CD27. Purity of each sorted population was above 95%. The CDR3 runs to 13 residues. Per germline, CDR1 KGHSH and CDR2 LQKENI.

The sequence was collected from a woman aged 18-35 years in good health. The sample was naive CD4+ T cells from blood. The chain is built from TRBV18 and TRBJ1-1; D call uncertain. This CDR3 reads CASQDGENTEAFF. The CDR3 DNA is TGTGCGAGCCAAGACGGGGAGAACACTGAAGCTTTCTTT. Variable domain in full (rest from reference TRBV18 and TRBJ1-1): NAGVMQNPRHLVRRRGQEARLRCSPMKGHSHVYWYRQLPEEGLKFMVYLQKENIIDESGMPKERFSAEFPKEGPSILRIQQVVRGDSAAYFCASQDGENTEAFFGQGTRLTVV.